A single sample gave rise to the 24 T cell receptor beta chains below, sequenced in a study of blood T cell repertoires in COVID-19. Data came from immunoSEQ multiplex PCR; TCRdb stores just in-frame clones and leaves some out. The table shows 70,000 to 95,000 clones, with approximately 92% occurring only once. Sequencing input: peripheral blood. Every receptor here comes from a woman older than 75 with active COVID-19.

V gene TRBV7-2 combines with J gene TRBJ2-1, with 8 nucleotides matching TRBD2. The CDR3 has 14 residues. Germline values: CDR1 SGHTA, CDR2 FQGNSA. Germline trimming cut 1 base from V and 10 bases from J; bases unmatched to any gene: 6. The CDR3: CASSLGGSGGEQFF. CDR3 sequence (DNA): TGTGCCAGCAGCTTAGGGGGAAGCGGGGGCGAGCAGTTCTTC.

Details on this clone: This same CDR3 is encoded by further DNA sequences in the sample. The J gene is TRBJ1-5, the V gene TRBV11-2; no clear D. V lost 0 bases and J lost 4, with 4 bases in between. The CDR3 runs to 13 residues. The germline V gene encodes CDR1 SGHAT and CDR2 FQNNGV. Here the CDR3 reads CASSLDRNQPQHF. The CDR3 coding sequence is TGTGCCAGCAGCTTAGATCGGAATCAGCCCCAGCATTTT.

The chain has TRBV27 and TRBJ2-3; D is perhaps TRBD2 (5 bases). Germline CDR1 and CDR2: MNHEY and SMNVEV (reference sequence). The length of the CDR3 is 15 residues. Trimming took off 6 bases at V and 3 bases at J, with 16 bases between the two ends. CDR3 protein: CASSPPGRGTDTQYF. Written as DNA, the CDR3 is TGTGCCAGCAGCCCCCCCGGACGGGGAACAGATACGCAGTATTTT.

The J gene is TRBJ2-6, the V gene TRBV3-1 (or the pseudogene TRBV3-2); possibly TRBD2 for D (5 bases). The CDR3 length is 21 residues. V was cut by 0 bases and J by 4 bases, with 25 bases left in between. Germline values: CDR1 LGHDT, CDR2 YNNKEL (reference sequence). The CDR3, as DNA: TGTGCCAGCAGCCAAGATCTAGTAGGCGGACTCCTAGGTTCAGGGGCCAACGTCCTGACTTTC. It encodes CASSQDLVGGLLGSGANVLTF.

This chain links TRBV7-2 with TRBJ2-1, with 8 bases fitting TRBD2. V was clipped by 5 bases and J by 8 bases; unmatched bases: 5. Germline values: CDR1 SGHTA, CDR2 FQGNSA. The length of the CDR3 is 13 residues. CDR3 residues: CASSHGGAYEQFF. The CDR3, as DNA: TGTGCCAGCAGCCACGGGGGGGCATATGAGCAGTTCTTC.

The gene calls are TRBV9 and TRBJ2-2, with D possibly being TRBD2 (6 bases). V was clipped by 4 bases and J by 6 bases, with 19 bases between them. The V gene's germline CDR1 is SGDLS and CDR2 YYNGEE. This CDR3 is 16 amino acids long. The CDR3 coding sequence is TGTGCCAGCAGCCCCGTCGGGAGTAGAGATCCCGGGGAGCTGTTTTTT. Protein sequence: CASSPVGSRDPGELFF.

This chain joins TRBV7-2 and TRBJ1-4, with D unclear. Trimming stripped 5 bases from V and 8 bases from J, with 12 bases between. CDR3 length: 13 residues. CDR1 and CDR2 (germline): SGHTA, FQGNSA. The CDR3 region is CASSATAGEKLFF. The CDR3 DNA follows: TGTGCCAGCAGCGCGACCGCGGGGGAAAAACTGTTTTTT.

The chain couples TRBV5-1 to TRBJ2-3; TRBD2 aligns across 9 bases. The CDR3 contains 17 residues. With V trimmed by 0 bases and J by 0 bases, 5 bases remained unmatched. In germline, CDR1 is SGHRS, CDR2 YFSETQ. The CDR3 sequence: CASSLGLAGGSTDTQYF. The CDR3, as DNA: TGCGCCAGCAGCTTGGGTTTGGCGGGAGGGAGCACAGATACGCAGTATTTT.

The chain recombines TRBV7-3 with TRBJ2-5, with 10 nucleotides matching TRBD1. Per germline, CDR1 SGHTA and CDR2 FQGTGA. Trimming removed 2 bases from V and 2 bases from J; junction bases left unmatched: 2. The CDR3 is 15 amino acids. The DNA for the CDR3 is TGTGCCAGCAGCTTATTGGGACAGGGGCAAGAGACCCAGTACTTC. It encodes CASSLLGQGQETQYF. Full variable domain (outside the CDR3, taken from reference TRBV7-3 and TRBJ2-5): GAGVSQTPSNKVTEKGKYVELRCDPISGHTALYWYRQSLGQGPEFLIYFQGTGAADDSGLPNDRFFAVRPEGSVSTLKIQRTERGDSAVYLCASSLLGQGQETQYFGPGTRLLVL.

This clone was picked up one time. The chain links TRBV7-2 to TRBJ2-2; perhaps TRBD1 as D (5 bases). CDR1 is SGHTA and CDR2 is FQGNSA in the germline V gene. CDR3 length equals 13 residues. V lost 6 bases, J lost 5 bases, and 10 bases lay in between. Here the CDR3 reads CASSTGQTGELFF. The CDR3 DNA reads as TGTGCCAGCAGTACAGGTCAAACCGGGGAGCTGTTTTTT.

Here the CDR3 reads CASSSGQYTDTQYF. Here the CDR3 DNA reads TGTGCCAGCAGCTCCGGACAGTACACAGATACGCAGTATTTT. The gene calls are TRBV6-5 and TRBJ2-3, with D perhaps TRBD1 (6 bases). CDR3 length: 14 amino acids. Germline values: CDR1 MNHEY, CDR2 SVGAGI. V was clipped by 6 bases and J by 2 bases, with 12 bases between them.

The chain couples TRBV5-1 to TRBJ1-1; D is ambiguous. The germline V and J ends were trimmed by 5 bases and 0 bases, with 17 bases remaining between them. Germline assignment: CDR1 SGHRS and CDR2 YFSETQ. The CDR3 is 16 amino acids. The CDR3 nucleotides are TGCGCCAGCAGATCGGGGTTCGGGATCCTGAACACTGAAGCTTTCTTT. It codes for CASRSGFGILNTEAFF.

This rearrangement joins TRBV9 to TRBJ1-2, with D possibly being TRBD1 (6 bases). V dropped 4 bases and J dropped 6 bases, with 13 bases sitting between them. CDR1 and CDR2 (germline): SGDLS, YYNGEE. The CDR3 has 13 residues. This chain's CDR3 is CASSPEGGDGYTF. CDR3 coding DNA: TGTGCCAGCAGCCCCGAAGGGGGGGATGGCTACACCTTC.

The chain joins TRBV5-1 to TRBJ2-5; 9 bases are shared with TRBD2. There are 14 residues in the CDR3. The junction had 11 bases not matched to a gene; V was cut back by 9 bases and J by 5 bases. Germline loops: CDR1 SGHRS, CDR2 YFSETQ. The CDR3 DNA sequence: TGCGCCACCCGGGCCGGTAGCGGGAGTGAGACCCAGTACTTC. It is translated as CATRAGSGSETQYF.

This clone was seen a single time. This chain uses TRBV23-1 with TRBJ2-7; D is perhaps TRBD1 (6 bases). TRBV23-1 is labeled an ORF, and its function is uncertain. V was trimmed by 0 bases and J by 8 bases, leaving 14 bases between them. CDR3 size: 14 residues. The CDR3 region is CASSQSGRGSQQYF. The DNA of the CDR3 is TGCGCCAGCAGTCAATCGGGTAGGGGGAGTCAGCAGTACTTC.

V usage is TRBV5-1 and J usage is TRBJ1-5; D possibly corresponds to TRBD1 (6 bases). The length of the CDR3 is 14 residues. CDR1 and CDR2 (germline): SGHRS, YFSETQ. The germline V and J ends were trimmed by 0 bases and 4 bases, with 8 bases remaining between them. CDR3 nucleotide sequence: TGCGCCAGCAGCTTGGGGACAGATAATCAGCCCCAGCATTTT. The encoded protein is CASSLGTDNQPQHF.

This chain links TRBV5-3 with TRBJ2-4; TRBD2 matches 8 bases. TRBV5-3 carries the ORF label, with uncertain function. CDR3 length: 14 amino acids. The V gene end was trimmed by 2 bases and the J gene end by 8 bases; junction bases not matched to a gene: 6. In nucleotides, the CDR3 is TGTGCCAGAAGCTTTCGGACTAGCATGGACATTCAGTACTTC. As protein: CARSFRTSMDIQYF.

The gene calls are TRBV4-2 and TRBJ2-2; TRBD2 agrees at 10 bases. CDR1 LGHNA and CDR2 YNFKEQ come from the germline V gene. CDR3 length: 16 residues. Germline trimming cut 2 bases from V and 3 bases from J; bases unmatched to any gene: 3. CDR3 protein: CASSQPGLADTGELFF. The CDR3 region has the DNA TGTGCCAGCAGCCAACCTGGACTAGCGGACACCGGGGAGCTGTTTTTT.

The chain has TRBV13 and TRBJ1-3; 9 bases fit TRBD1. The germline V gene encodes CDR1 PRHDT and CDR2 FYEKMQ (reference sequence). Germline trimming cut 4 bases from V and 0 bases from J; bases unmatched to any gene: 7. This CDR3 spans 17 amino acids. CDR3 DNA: TGTGCCAGCAGCTCATCCGGGACAGGGACCTCTGGAAACACCATATATTTT. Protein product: CASSSSGTGTSGNTIYF.

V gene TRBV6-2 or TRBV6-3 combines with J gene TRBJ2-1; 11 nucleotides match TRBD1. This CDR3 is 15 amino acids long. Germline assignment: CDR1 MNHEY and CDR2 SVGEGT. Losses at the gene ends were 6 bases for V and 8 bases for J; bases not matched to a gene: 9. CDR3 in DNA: TGTGCCAGCAGCAGATGGGGACAGGGGGAAGATGAGCAGTTCTTC. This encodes CASSRWGQGEDEQFF.

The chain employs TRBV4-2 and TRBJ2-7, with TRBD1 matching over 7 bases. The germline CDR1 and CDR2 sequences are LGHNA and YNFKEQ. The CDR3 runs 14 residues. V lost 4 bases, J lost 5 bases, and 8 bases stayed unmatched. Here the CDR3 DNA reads TGTGCCAGCAGCCCGGGACAGTTCCCCAACGAGCAGTACTTC. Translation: CASSPGQFPNEQYF.

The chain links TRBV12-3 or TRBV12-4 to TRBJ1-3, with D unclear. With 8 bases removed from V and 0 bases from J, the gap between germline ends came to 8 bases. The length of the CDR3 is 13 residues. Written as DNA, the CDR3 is TGTGCCAGCCGACCTAGCTCTGGAAACACCATATATTTT. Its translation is CASRPSSGNTIYF.

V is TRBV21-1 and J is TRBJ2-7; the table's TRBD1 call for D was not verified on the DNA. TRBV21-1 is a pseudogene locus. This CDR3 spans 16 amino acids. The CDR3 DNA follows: TGTGCCAGCAGCAAATCGGCGCAGGGTAGGTCCTACGAGCAGTACTTC. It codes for CASSKSAQGRSYEQYF.

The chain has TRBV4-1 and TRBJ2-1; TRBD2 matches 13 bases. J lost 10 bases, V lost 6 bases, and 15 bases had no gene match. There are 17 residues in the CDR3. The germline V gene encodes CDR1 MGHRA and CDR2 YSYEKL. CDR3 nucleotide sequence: TGCGCCAGCAGTCCTAATACACTAGCGGGAGGGGCACGGGAGCAGTTCTTC. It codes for CASSPNTLAGGAREQFF.